The rows below give T cell receptor beta chains drawn from one sample of a study of T-cell memory formation after mild COVID-19. MiXCR was run by TCRdb on the 5' RACE reads, yielding one entry per CDR3 protein. Altogether roughly 580,000 distinct CDR3 sequences are present, about a sixth being singletons, with the ten largest covering approximately 12%. The sequenced sample was PBMCs or a T cell subset sorted from them (not recorded which). The receptor set was obtained from an adult woman who had mild COVID-19 (a few samples of this study predate the infection). Cell type and time point are not known. CDR3s include the opening cysteine and the closing phenylalanine or tryptophan. A D gene is named only where the DNA matches it firmly. Size is stated for part of the rows, as once, few or many counts, or as a class when the clone is expanded.

J gene	V gene	D gene	clone size	CDR3 protein	CDR3 DNA
TRBJ2-7	TRBV5-4	TRBD1	few	CASSSGQGRSYEQYF	TGTGCCAGCAGCTCCGGACAGGGGCGGTCGTACGAGCAGTACTTC
TRBJ1-2	TRBV7-3	TRBD1	few	CASSLKGQEFPYGYTF	TGTGCCAGCAGCTTAAAGGGACAGGAATTCCCCTATGGCTACACCTTC
TRBJ2-7	TRBV7-6	TRBD2	few	CASSSQRGPTYEQYF	TGTGCCAGCAGCTCACAGCGGGGGCCTACCTACGAGCAGTACTTC
TRBJ2-5	TRBV6-1	.	few	CASSESLATQYF	TGTGCCAGCAGCGAAAGCCTTGCGACCCAGTACTTC
TRBJ1-6	TRBV18	.	.	CASSRESKNSPLHF	TGTGCCAGCTCGCGGGAAAGCAAAAATTCACCCCTCCACTTT
TRBJ2-1	TRBV4-3	TRBD2	few	CASSQDLLRERDSYNEQFF	TGCGCCAGCAGCCAAGATCTATTGAGGGAGCGGGACTCCTACAATGAGCAGTTCTTC
TRBJ2-7	TRBV7-9	.	many	CASSLEIAAYEQYF	TGTGCCAGCAGCTTAGAAATCGCTGCCTACGAGCAGTACTTC
TRBJ1-3	TRBV7-7	TRBD1	.	CASSLDPGTGPGNTIYF	TGTGCTAGCAGCTTAGATCCGGGGACAGGGCCTGGAAACACCATATATTTT
TRBJ2-1	TRBV7-9	.	few	CASSPRKDYNEQFF	TGTGCCAGCAGCCCTCGGAAAGATTACAATGAGCAGTTCTTC
TRBJ2-5	TRBV6-6	.	.	CATWDLMEETQYF	TGTGCCACCTGGGACTTAATGGAAGAGACCCAGTACTTC
TRBJ1-2	TRBV2	TRBD1	few	CASRGDRDYGYTF	TGTGCCAGCAGGGGGGACAGGGACTATGGCTACACCTTC
TRBJ2-7	TRBV7-3	.	few	CASSLLSGHSYEQYF	TGTGCCAGCAGCTTATTGAGCGGGCATTCCTACGAGCAGTACTTC
TRBJ2-1	TRBV6-5	TRBD2	many	CASSPGLATYNEQFF	TGTGCCAGCAGCCCGGGACTAGCGACCTACAATGAGCAGTTCTTC
TRBJ1-1	TRBV20-1	.	.	CSARFIRGEAFF	TGCAGTGCTAGGTTTATCCGGGGCGAAGCTTTCTTT
TRBJ2-7	TRBV15	.	few	CATSRDWTGFYEQYF	TGTGCCACCAGCAGAGATTGGACTGGATTCTACGAGCAGTACTTC
TRBJ1-1	TRBV27	.	.	CASSLFGLGAEAFF	TGTGCCAGCAGTTTATTTGGGCTGGGGGCTGAAGCTTTCTTT
TRBJ2-1	TRBV5-1	.	.	CASSLGQPFSNEQFF	TGCGCCAGCAGCTTGGGACAGCCTTTCAGCAATGAGCAGTTCTTC
TRBJ2-7	TRBV9	TRBD2	.	CASSVTAGVSLSGEQYF	TGTGCCAGCAGCGTTACAGCGGGAGTATCTCTCTCCGGGGAGCAGTACTTC
TRBJ2-1	TRBV9	TRBD2	.	CASSVEASGGATREQFF	TGTGCCAGCAGCGTAGAGGCTAGCGGGGGGGCCACCCGTGAGCAGTTCTTC
TRBJ2-7	TRBV6-5	TRBD2	.	CASSASSGGAYEQYF	TGTGCCAGCAGTGCCTCTAGCGGAGGCGCCTACGAGCAGTACTTC
TRBJ1-6	TRBV30	.	.	CASGRDNSPLHF	TGTGCCTCCGGACGGGATAATTCACCCCTCCACTTT
TRBJ2-1	TRBV4-3	TRBD2	.	CASSRKLAGSHNEQFF	TGCGCCAGCAGCCGCAAACTAGCGGGAAGTCACAATGAGCAGTTCTTC
TRBJ2-3	TRBV6-2/TRBV6-3	TRBD2	few	CASSYHFRTSGGTDTQYF	TGTGCCAGCAGTTACCACTTTCGGACTAGCGGGGGCACAGATACGCAGTATTTT
TRBJ1-2	TRBV30	.	.	CAWSVYGYGYTF	TGTGCCTGGAGTGTATACGGTTATGGCTACACCTTC
TRBJ1-4	TRBV7-8	.	few	CASSSSRVRGEKLFF	TGTGCCAGCAGCTCAAGCAGGGTGCGAGGGGAAAAACTGTTTTTT
TRBJ2-7	TRBV19	TRBD1	few	CASSDPGTGTYEQYF	TGTGCCAGTAGTGATCCAGGGACAGGGACTTACGAGCAGTACTTC
TRBJ2-3	TRBV9	TRBD2	few	CASSVESWTGGDTQYF	TGTGCCAGCTCGGTCGAGTCGTGGACGGGAGGAGATACGCAGTATTTT
TRBJ1-5	TRBV7-2	.	few	CASSLAPPRPQHF	TGTGCCAGCAGCTTAGCGCCCCCGAGGCCCCAGCATTTT
TRBJ1-5	TRBV19	.	.	CASTEQGRNQPQHF	TGTGCCAGTACTGAGCAGGGGCGCAATCAGCCCCAGCATTTT
TRBJ1-2	TRBV5-1	TRBD1	few	CASSLGTGGRGYTF	TGCGCCAGCAGCTTAGGGACAGGGGGCCGCGGCTACACCTTC
TRBJ2-1	TRBV27	TRBD2	few	CASSLYGREGNEQFF	TGTGCCAGCAGTTTATATGGCAGGGAGGGCAATGAGCAGTTCTTC
TRBJ2-3	TRBV20-1	TRBD2	.	CSARSKGTSVSDTQYF	TGCAGTGCTCGGAGTAAAGGGACTAGCGTTTCAGATACGCAGTATTTT
TRBJ2-7	TRBV7-9	TRBD1	few	CASINTGTGSYEQYF	TGTGCCAGCATCAATACCGGGACAGGGTCCTACGAGCAGTACTTC
TRBJ2-2	TRBV5-1	TRBD2	few	CASSLAPSGIQELFF	TGCGCCAGCAGCTTGGCCCCTAGCGGGATTCAGGAGCTGTTTTTT
TRBJ2-2	TRBV9	.	few	CASSVRSTSGGTNTGELFF	TGTGCCAGCAGCGTACGGTCCACCTCGGGCGGGACGAACACCGGGGAGCTGTTTTTT
TRBJ2-7	TRBV19	TRBD1	.	CASRNTGTGVYEQYF	TGTGCCAGTAGAAATACCGGGACAGGGGTTTACGAGCAGTACTTC
TRBJ2-5	TRBV11-3	.	.	CASSFGEGETQYF	TGTGCCAGCAGCTTTGGGGAAGGAGAGACCCAGTACTTC
TRBJ2-3	TRBV5-4	TRBD1	few	CASSLGTGDSTDTQYF	TGTGCCAGCAGCTTGGGGACAGGGGATAGCACAGATACGCAGTATTTT
TRBJ1-3	TRBV20-1	TRBD1	.	CSAQRGRRGNTIYF	TGCAGTGCCCAGAGGGGGCGAAGAGGAAACACCATATATTTT
TRBJ2-2	TRBV24-1	.	.	CATGGGGRNTGELFF	TGTGCCACAGGGGGCGGGGGCCGGAACACCGGGGAGCTGTTTTTT
TRBJ2-1	TRBV5-6	.	many	CASSPGSTKQFF	TGTGCCAGCAGCCCAGGCTCTACGAAGCAGTTCTTC
TRBJ2-7	TRBV7-9	.	few	CASSLDRSAIYEQYF	TGTGCCAGCAGCTTAGACAGGAGCGCAATCTACGAGCAGTACTTC
TRBJ2-7	TRBV10-3	.	few	CAISARRDEQYF	TGTGCCATCAGTGCCCGGAGGGACGAGCAGTACTTC
TRBJ1-2	TRBV29-1	.	many	CSVDSLQSMGYTF	TGCAGCGTTGATTCGTTACAGTCTATGGGCTACACCTTC
TRBJ2-5	TRBV6-5	TRBD2	few	CASSLSTSGVAQETQYF	TGTGCCAGCAGCCTCTCGACTAGCGGGGTAGCCCAAGAGACCCAGTACTTC
TRBJ1-1	TRBV29-1	.	.	CSVEGRVRNTEAFF	TGCAGCGTTGAAGGACGCGTCAGGAACACTGAAGCTTTCTTT
TRBJ2-2	TRBV6-6	TRBD2	.	CASSRLAATGELFF	TGTGCCAGCAGTCGACTAGCGGCCACCGGGGAGCTGTTTTTT
TRBJ1-3	TRBV7-8	.	.	CASSLRARVGGSGNTIYF	TGTGCCAGCAGCTTAAGGGCCAGGGTCGGGGGCTCTGGAAACACCATATATTTT
TRBJ2-3	TRBV7-6	.	few	CASSFSSDITDTQYF	TGTGCCAGCAGCTTTTCCTCGGACATCACAGATACGCAGTATTTT
TRBJ2-5	TRBV20-1	.	.	CSARDAGVQETQYF	TGCAGTGCTAGAGATGCAGGGGTCCAAGAGACCCAGTACTTC
TRBJ1-1	TRBV11-3	.	many	CASSLDPLGILQRSHSEAFF	TGTGCCAGCAGCTTAGATCCATTAGGTATTTTACAGCGGAGTCATTCTGAAGCTTTCTTT
TRBJ2-3	TRBV6-1	TRBD1	once	CASSEGAARAADTQYF	TGTGCCAGCAGCGAGGGGGCGGCCAGGGCGGCAGATACGCAGTATTTT
TRBJ1-5	TRBV3-1	.	.	CASSETDRTGNQPQHF	TGTGCCAGCAGCGAAACCGACAGGACTGGTAATCAGCCCCAGCATTTT